These T cell receptor beta chains were read from a single sample in a study of blood T cell repertoires in COVID-19. This table comes from immunoSEQ multiplex PCR, and its TCRdb copy is limited to in-frame clones, with some not included. The repertoire holds about 260,000 clones, with 80% to 90% as singletons. The sequencing sample was made of PBMCs or T cells enriched from blood (not recorded which). These receptor sequences come from a man aged 30 to 45 with acute COVID-19. CDR3s include the opening cysteine and the closing phenylalanine or tryptophan. Fields, in order: J gene, D gene, clone size, V gene, CDR3 DNA, CDR3 protein. D genes are given only for firm matches. Size is stated for part of the rows, as once, few or many counts, or as a class when the clone is expanded.

TRBJ1-3 | - | once | TRBV6-2/TRBV6-3 | TGTGCCAGCAGCCCTCAGAGGGCAGACTCTGGAAACACCATATATTTT | CASSPQRADSGNTIYF
TRBJ2-6 | TRBD2 | - | TRBV29-1 | TGCAGCGTCCTAGGGAGGGCTGAGAACTCTGGGGCCAACGTCCTGACTTTC | CSVLGRAENSGANVLTF
TRBJ1-4 | - | - | TRBV28 | TGTGCCAGCAGTTTACCACATGATGAAAAACTGTTTTTT | CASSLPHDEKLFF
TRBJ2-1 | TRBD2 | - | TRBV5-1 | TGTGCCAGCAGCCACGGGACTAGCGGGTACTACAATGAGCAGTTCTTC | CASSHGTSGYYNEQFF
TRBJ1-1 | - | - | TRBV5-1 | TGTGCCAGCAGCTCCTCTCTCGGGACACCAAATCGAGCGAACACTGAAGCTTTCTTT | CASSSSLGTPNRANTEAFF
TRBJ1-6 | - | - | TRBV3-1/TRBV3-2 | TGTGCCAGCACCACCTCCTTAAGAGCCCCTGGTTCACCCCTCCACTTT | CASTTSLRAPGSPLHF
TRBJ2-1 | - | - | TRBV5-1 | TGCGCCAGCAGCTTAGTCAACGTCGGCGGGGACAATGAGCAGTTCTTC | CASSLVNVGGDNEQFF
TRBJ1-1 | - | once | TRBV4-1 | TGCGCCAGCAGCCAAGAAGCCACGGGACTTTCGAGCTTAGACACTGAAGCTTTCTTT | CASSQEATGLSSLDTEAFF
TRBJ1-5 | - | - | TRBV6-5 | TGTGCCAGCAGATCGACCGGCCCGGGAGGCCAGCCCCAGCATTTT | CASRSTGPGGQPQHF
TRBJ2-4 | - | - | TRBV5-8 | TGTGCCAGCAGCTTCGCAGGGAATTACATTCAGTACTTC | CASSFAGNYIQYF
TRBJ2-3 | - | - | TRBV6-5 | TGTGCCAGCAGTTCCACAGGGAATACGCAGTATTTT | CASSSTGNTQYF
TRBJ1-4 | - | - | TRBV7-9 | TGTGCCAGCAGCTTAGCAAGCCAGTGGAGTGAAAAACTGTTTTTT | CASSLASQWSEKLFF
TRBJ2-3 | - | - | TRBV5-5 | TGTGCCAGCCAAAGGGAGACAGATACGCAGTATTTT | CASQRETDTQYF
TRBJ2-3 | - | - | TRBV5-1 | TGCGCCAGCAGCTTCGGAGGGCCCGCAGATACGCAGTATTTT | CASSFGGPADTQYF
TRBJ1-6 | - | - | TRBV4-1 | TGCGCCAGCAGCCAAGAGGTGGGCAATAATTCACCCCTCCACTTT | CASSQEVGNNSPLHF
TRBJ2-5 | TRBD2 | once | TRBV4-3 | TGCGCCAGCAGCGGACTAGCGGGAGGGACGGAGACCCAGTACTTC | CASSGLAGGTETQYF
TRBJ1-6 | TRBD1 | - | TRBV30 | TGTGCCTGGAGAATAGGGACAGGGGTCTCACCCCTCCACTTT | CAWRIGTGVSPLHF
TRBJ1-1 | - | - | TRBV5-1 | TGTGCCAGCAGCTGGGAGAAGAGAATGAACACTGAAGCTTTCTTT | CASSWEKRMNTEAFF
TRBJ1-5 | - | - | TRBV2 | TGTGCCAGCAGTGATGCGGGGATGAGCAATCAGCCCCAGCATTTT | CASSDAGMSNQPQHF
TRBJ1-3 | - | - | TRBV5-1 | TGTGCCAGCAGCCAGAGCGGCAGCTACTCTGGAAACACCATATATTTT | CASSQSGSYSGNTIYF
TRBJ1-2 | - | - | TRBV11-3 | TGTGCCAGCAGCCCCGAGGGTCGCAACGGGGGCTATGGCTACACCTTC | CASSPEGRNGGYGYTF
TRBJ1-4 | TRBD1 | - | TRBV5-1 | TGCGCCAGCAGCTCAGCACAGGGGGCGCAGGAAAAACTGTTTTTT | CASSSAQGAQEKLFF
TRBJ2-1 | - | once | TRBV2 | TGTGCCAGCAGTGAAGGGGCGGGTCGTTACAATGAGCAGTTCTTC | CASSEGAGRYNEQFF
TRBJ1-6 | TRBD1 | - | TRBV9 | TGTGCCAGCAGCGCCCCACAGGGGGCGGAGAATTCACCCCTCCACTTT | CASSAPQGAENSPLHF
TRBJ1-2 | - | once | TRBV6-5 | TGTGCCAGCAGTTACTCGAGGAGGGGCGAGGGGTATGGCTACACCTTC | CASSYSRRGEGYGYTF
TRBJ1-1 | TRBD1 | - | TRBV6-1 | TGTGCCAGCAGTGATGATGTGAGACAGGGAAACTTCTTT | CASSDDVRQGNFF
TRBJ1-4 | - | - | TRBV4-1 | TGCGCCACCCAGCCAGTTTTCCTTAGGGGGACGGAGAATGAAAAACTGTTTTTT | CATQPVFLRGTENEKLFF
TRBJ2-1 | - | - | TRBV7-8 | TGTGCCAGCAGCCCGGACGGGGGAGAGAGGTACAATGAGCAGTTCTTC | CASSPDGGERYNEQFF
TRBJ2-1 | TRBD1 | - | TRBV5-8 | TGTGCCAGCAGCTTAGGGACAGGGCGGAATGAGCAGTTCTTC | CASSLGTGRNEQFF
TRBJ1-2 | TRBD1 | - | TRBV11-2 | TGTGCCAGCAGCTTAGAGGGACAGGGGGATAATAATGGCTACACCTTC | CASSLEGQGDNNGYTF
TRBJ2-5 | - | once | TRBV7-7 | TGTGCTAGCAGCTTTGGAGGGAATCAAGAGACCCAGTACTTC | CASSFGGNQETQYF
TRBJ2-3 | TRBD2 | - | TRBV6-5 | TGTGCCAGCATAGCGGGAGCTGCAGATACGCAGTATTTT | CASIAGAADTQYF
TRBJ1-1 | - | - | TRBV14 | TGTGCCAGCAGCCAAGGGTTGGGCAGGGAGGAGGACACTGAAGCTTTCTTT | CASSQGLGREEDTEAFF
TRBJ1-4 | - | once | TRBV7-9 | TGTGCCAGCAGCTTAAGGGGTGGTGAAAAACTGTTTTTT | CASSLRGGEKLFF
TRBJ2-1 | TRBD2 | - | TRBV5-4 | TGTGCCAGCAGCTCGAGGACTAGCGGGGCCCTGAATGAGCAGTTCTTC | CASSSRTSGALNEQFF
TRBJ2-2 | TRBD2 | - | TRBV19 | TGTGCCAGTGAAGCGGGAGGGCCGGGCACCGGGGAGCTGTTTTTT | CASEAGGPGTGELFF
TRBJ2-3 | TRBD2 | - | TRBV11-3 | TGTGCCAGCAGCTTAGTGGCGGGAGGGCACACAGATACGCAGTATTTT | CASSLVAGGHTDTQYF
TRBJ2-2 | - | few | TRBV5-6 | TGTGCCAGCAGCTTATTAACCGGGGAGCTGTTTTTT | CASSLLTGELFF
TRBJ1-5 | TRBD1 | - | TRBV5-1 | TGCGCCAGCAGCCCGGGACAGGGCCTCGGTCAGCCCCAGCATTTT | CASSPGQGLGQPQHF
TRBJ1-2 | - | many | TRBV21-1 | TGTGCCAGCAGCAATTCTAACAGGGGGCTCGATGGCTACACCTTC | CASSNSNRGLDGYTF
TRBJ2-2 | TRBD2 | - | TRBV7-9 | TGTGCCAGCAGCTCAAGGCGGACTAGCGGAGACACCGGGGAGCTGTTTTTT | CASSSRRTSGDTGELFF
TRBJ1-2 | - | - | TRBV4-1 | TGCGCCAGCAGCCAAGCCCCGGCGGCAGAGGGCTACACCTTC | CASSQAPAAEGYTF
TRBJ2-5 | - | once | TRBV5-4 | TGTGCCAGCAGCTTGACAGAGCAAGAGACCCAGTACTTC | CASSLTEQETQYF
TRBJ1-1 | - | few | TRBV7-9 | TGTGCCAGCCGGTGGGGGGACACTGAAGCTTTCTTT | CASRWGDTEAFF
TRBJ1-3 | TRBD1 | - | TRBV7-6 | TGTGCCAGCAGCTTAGTGGCGGACAGGATGGGAAACACCATATATTTT | CASSLVADRMGNTIYF
TRBJ2-1 | - | - | TRBV7-3 | TGTGCCAGCAGCTCCCAGTTTACCCGGGAGAGGAACAATGAGCAGTTCTTC | CASSSQFTRERNNEQFF
TRBJ2-2 | - | - | TRBV28 | TGTGCCAGCAGTGCGGCGGGCGGCCAGGATACCGGGGAGCTGTTTTTT | CASSAAGGQDTGELFF
TRBJ2-3 | - | - | TRBV5-6 | TGTGCCAGCAGCTTGTTCGCAGATACGCAGTATTTT | CASSLFADTQYF
TRBJ2-1 | - | - | TRBV28 | TGTGCCAGCAGCTCGTACAATGAGCAGTTCTTC | CASSSYNEQFF
TRBJ2-1 | - | few | TRBV4-3 | TGCGCCAGCAGCCAAGATGAGGGAAACGTCTGGAGGGATGAGCAGTTCTTC | CASSQDEGNVWRDEQFF
TRBJ2-1 | TRBD1 | - | TRBV5-4 | TGTGCCAGCAGCCCAGGGACAGGGGGGGAAGAGCAGTTCTTC | CASSPGTGGEEQFF
TRBJ1-2 | TRBD1 | - | TRBV10-3 | TGTGCCATCAGATCGACAGGGCCAAGCGGCTACACCTTC | CAIRSTGPSGYTF
TRBJ1-1 | - | - | TRBV29-1 | TGCAGCTATTCGGGACTCCTGAACACTGAAGCTTTCTTT | CSYSGLLNTEAFF
TRBJ2-3 | - | - | TRBV14 | TGTGCCAGCAGCCCCCGGCAGGGCCCGGTCCTAGATACGCAGTATTTT | CASSPRQGPVLDTQYF
TRBJ2-1 | - | - | TRBV4-1 | TGCGCCAGCAGCCAAGCCCCTAGCAGCTCCTACAATGAGCAGTTCTTC | CASSQAPSSSYNEQFF
TRBJ1-1 | - | - | TRBV27 | TGTGCCAGCAGTTTAATACGGGGGAACACTGAAGCTTTCTTT | CASSLIRGNTEAFF
TRBJ2-3 | - | - | TRBV18 | TGTGCCAGCTCACCGCAACAGGGTTTCGCAGATACGCAGTATTTT | CASSPQQGFADTQYF
TRBJ1-2 | - | - | TRBV3-1/TRBV3-2 | TGTGCCAGCAGCCAAGGAAGGACACCCTCTGGGGAAGATAACTATGGCTACACCTTC | CASSQGRTPSGEDNYGYTF
TRBJ1-5 | - | - | TRBV27 | TGTGCCAGCAGTTTTTCTGGGGGGAATCAGCCCCAGCATTTT | CASSFSGGNQPQHF
TRBJ1-5 | - | - | TRBV5-6 | TGTGCCAGCAGCTTGACCGGGGAGGCCGGTCAGCCCCAGCATTTT | CASSLTGEAGQPQHF